This is a list of T cell receptor beta chains from one sample in a study of cytotoxic CD8 clonotypes in ibrutinib-treated CLL. Assay used: immunoSEQ multiplex PCR; TCRdb lists only in-frame clones, some missing. The repertoire includes around 310,000 clones, approximately 80% of them detected once, and approximately 7% sits in the top ten. This specimen consisted of PBMCs, obtained before ibrutinib treatment. The receptors come from a human donor with chronic lymphocytic leukemia. Each CDR3 is given with its conserved first and last residue. D genes are given only for firm matches. Clone size, where shown, is once, few, many, or a class for clones that have expanded.

>TRBV6-5|.|TRBJ2-4|.
CASSAQSRDIQYF
TGTGCCAGCAGCGCTCAAAGCCGAGACATTCAGTACTTC
>TRBV4-1|.|TRBJ1-2|.
CASSQGVRSGRYGYTF
TGCGCCAGCAGCCAAGGAGTCCGATCCGGTCGCTATGGCTACACCTTC
>TRBV19|once|TRBJ2-7|TRBD2
CASSIGGSAYEQYF
TGTGCCAGTAGTATAGGCGGGAGCGCCTACGAGCAGTACTTC
>TRBV11-2|.|TRBJ2-4|.
CASSRTETKYF
TGTGCCAGCAGCCGAACCGAAACGAAGTACTTC
>TRBV9|.|TRBJ2-1|TRBD2
CASSVRTSGIYEQFF
TGTGCCAGCAGCGTAAGAACTAGCGGGATCTATGAGCAGTTCTTC
>TRBV9|.|TRBJ2-5|.
CASSTRVGTQETQYF
TGTGCCAGCAGCACTAGGGTGGGGACCCAAGAGACCCAGTACTTC
>TRBV7-6|.|TRBJ2-3|TRBD1
CASSYGTGNTDTQYF
TGTGCCAGCAGCTACGGGACAGGGAACACAGATACGCAGTATTTT
>TRBV9|.|TRBJ2-1|.
CASSVVQLGEQFF
TGTGCCAGCAGCGTAGTGCAGCTTGGTGAGCAGTTCTTC
>TRBV18|.|TRBJ1-2|.
CASSPTEGGVDYGYTF
TGTGCCAGCTCACCTACCGAAGGGGGAGTTGACTATGGCTACACCTTC
>TRBV9|.|TRBJ2-7|TRBD2
CASSVAGGPTYEQYF
TGTGCCAGCAGCGTAGCGGGAGGACCGACCTACGAGCAGTACTTC
>TRBV30|.|TRBJ1-5|TRBD1
CAWSRRTGYFPREKSHNQPQHF
TGTGCCTGGAGTAGGAGGACAGGGTATTTTCCCCGTGAAAAATCCCACAATCAGCCCCAGCATTTT
>TRBV7-6|.|TRBJ2-7|TRBD2
CASSHSSGRTYEQYF
TGTGCCAGCAGCCACTCTAGCGGGAGAACGTACGAGCAGTACTTC
>TRBV28|.|TRBJ2-2|TRBD1
CASRGTGAGTGELFF
TGTGCCAGCAGGGGGACAGGGGCGGGGACCGGGGAGCTGTTTTTT
>TRBV4-1|.|TRBJ2-7|TRBD2
CASSQESGVAGAYEQYF
TGCGCCAGCAGCCAAGAAAGTGGCGTAGCGGGAGCTTACGAGCAGTACTTC
>TRBV5-1|.|TRBJ2-7|.
CASSLGAGFNEQYF
TGCGCCAGCAGCTTGGGGGCAGGTTTTAACGAGCAGTACTTC
>TRBV30|once|TRBJ2-1|.
CAWSAGGNFNEQFF
TGTGCCTGGAGTGCTGGGGGAAATTTCAATGAGCAGTTCTTC
>TRBV15|.|TRBJ2-7|TRBD1
CATSGTRTGYYEQYF
TGTGCCACCAGCGGAACACGGACAGGCTACTACGAGCAGTACTTC
>TRBV9|.|TRBJ2-5|.
CASSPQRDPGETQYF
TGTGCCAGCAGCCCCCAGAGGGATCCCGGGGAGACCCAGTACTTC
>TRBV7-8|.|TRBJ1-5|.
CASSFVGNQPQHF
TGTGCCAGCAGCTTCGTGGGAAATCAGCCCCAGCATTTT
>TRBV4-1|.|TRBJ2-7|TRBD1
CASSQDPTGGPISYEQYF
TGCGCCAGCAGCCAAGATCCTACAGGGGGCCCGATTTCCTACGAGCAGTACTTC
>TRBV20-1|.|TRBJ1-3|.
CSARGPNTIYF
TGCAGTGCTAGAGGTCCGAACACCATATATTTT
>TRBV5-1|.|TRBJ2-5|.
CASSLAAMETQYF
TGCGCCAGCAGCTTGGCCGCAATGGAGACCCAGTACTTC
>TRBV27|.|TRBJ1-5|.
CASSFRGNTQPQHF
TGTGCCAGCAGTTTCAGGGGTAATACTCAGCCCCAGCATTTT
>TRBV6-5|.|TRBJ1-5|TRBD1
CASSYTGAGQPQHF
TGTGCCAGCAGTTACACAGGGGCGGGACAGCCCCAGCATTTT
>TRBV4-1|.|TRBJ2-5|TRBD2
CASRPSGSGETQYF
TGCGCCAGCAGACCTAGCGGGAGCGGCGAGACCCAGTACTTC
>TRBV9|few|TRBJ2-7|TRBD1
CASSVFDRAHYEQYF
TGTGCCAGCAGCGTATTCGACAGGGCCCACTACGAGCAGTACTTC
>TRBV9|.|TRBJ2-2|.
CASSVTGGRGTGELFF
TGTGCCAGCAGCGTCACCGGGGGAAGGGGCACCGGGGAGCTGTTTTTT
>TRBV7-9|.|TRBJ1-2|.
CASSLDHYGYTF
TGTGCCAGCAGCTTAGATCATTATGGCTACACCTTC
>TRBV5-4|.|TRBJ1-4|TRBD1
CASRPDRGNEKLFF
TGTGCCAGCAGACCGGACAGGGGCAACGAAAAACTGTTTTTT
>TRBV11-2|few|TRBJ1-2|TRBD1
CASSAGQGYGYTF
TGTGCCAGCAGCGCCGGACAGGGCTATGGCTACACCTTC
>TRBV25-1|.|TRBJ2-3|.
CASSLGKYTDTQYF
TGTGCCAGCAGTCTCGGAAAATACACAGATACGCAGTATTTT
>TRBV30|.|TRBJ1-1|TRBD1
CAGWGDRGFTEAFF
TGTGCCGGTTGGGGGGACAGGGGTTTCACTGAAGCTTTCTTT
>TRBV2|.|TRBJ1-3|.
CASSEEERAGNTIYF
TGTGCCAGCAGTGAAGAGGAAAGAGCTGGAAACACCATATATTTT
>TRBV10-1|.|TRBJ1-1|.
CASRLDRDFTEAFF
TGCGCCAGCAGATTAGACCGGGACTTCACTGAAGCTTTCTTT
>TRBV5-8|.|TRBJ2-2|TRBD2
CASSRGLAGTTGELFF
TGTGCCAGCAGCCGAGGACTAGCGGGCACCACCGGGGAGCTGTTTTTT
>TRBV7-2|.|TRBJ2-1|TRBD1
CASSPNLGGMTYNEQFF
TGTGCCAGCAGCCCTAATCTAGGGGGCATGACCTACAATGAGCAGTTCTTC
>TRBV29-1|once|TRBJ2-3|TRBD2
CSVLWPSGIRADTQYF
TGCAGCGTTCTCTGGCCTAGCGGGATCCGCGCAGATACGCAGTATTTT
>TRBV6-5|.|TRBJ2-7|TRBD1
CASSWGTGGYEQYF
TGTGCCAGCAGTTGGGGGACAGGGGGGTACGAGCAGTACTTC
>TRBV4-1|.|TRBJ2-2|.
CASSQGAQSGELFF
TGCGCCAGCAGCCAAGGGGCGCAGTCCGGGGAGCTGTTTTTT
>TRBV4-1|.|TRBJ1-1|.
CASRPLGAGLGTEAFF
TGCGCCAGCAGACCTCTCGGGGCAGGGCTTGGCACTGAAGCTTTCTTT